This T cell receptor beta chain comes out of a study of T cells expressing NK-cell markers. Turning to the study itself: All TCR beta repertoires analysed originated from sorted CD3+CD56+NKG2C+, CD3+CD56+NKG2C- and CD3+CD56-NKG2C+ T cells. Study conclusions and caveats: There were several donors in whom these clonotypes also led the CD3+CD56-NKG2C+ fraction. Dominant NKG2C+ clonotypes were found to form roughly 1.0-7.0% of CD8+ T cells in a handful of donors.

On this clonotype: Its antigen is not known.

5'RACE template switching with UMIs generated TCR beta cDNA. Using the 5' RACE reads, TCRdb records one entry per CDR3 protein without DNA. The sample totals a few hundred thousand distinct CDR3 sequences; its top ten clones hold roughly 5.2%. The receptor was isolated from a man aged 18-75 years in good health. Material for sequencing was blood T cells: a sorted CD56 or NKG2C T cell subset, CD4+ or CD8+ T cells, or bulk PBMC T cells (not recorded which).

The CDR3 here is CSARKATASRLSETQYF. The rearrangement joins TRBV20-1 to TRBJ2-5; TCRdb gives TRBD2 as the D gene, but with no DNA this cannot be confirmed. Looked up from germline, CDR1 is DFQATT and CDR2 is SNEGSKA (reference sequence). The CDR3 is 17 amino acids.